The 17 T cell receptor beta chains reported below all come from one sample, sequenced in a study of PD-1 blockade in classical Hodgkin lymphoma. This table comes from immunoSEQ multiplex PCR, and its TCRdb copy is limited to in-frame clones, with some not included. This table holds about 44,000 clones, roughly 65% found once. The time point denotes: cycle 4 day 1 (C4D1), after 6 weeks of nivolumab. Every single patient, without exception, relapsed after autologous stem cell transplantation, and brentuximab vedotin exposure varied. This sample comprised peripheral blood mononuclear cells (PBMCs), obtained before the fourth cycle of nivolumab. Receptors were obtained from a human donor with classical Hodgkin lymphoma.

Here the CDR3 reads CASSPTRGAGEQFF. The CDR3 nucleotides read TGTGCCAGCAGCCCCACTAGGGGGGCGGGGGAGCAGTTCTTC. This sequence joins TRBV6-5 and TRBJ2-1; D tentatively reads TRBD1 or TRBD2 (6 bases each). The CDR3 runs to 14 residues. Per the germline V gene, CDR1 is MNHEY and CDR2 is SVGAGI. Trimming stripped 6 bases from V and 10 bases from J, with 19 bases between.

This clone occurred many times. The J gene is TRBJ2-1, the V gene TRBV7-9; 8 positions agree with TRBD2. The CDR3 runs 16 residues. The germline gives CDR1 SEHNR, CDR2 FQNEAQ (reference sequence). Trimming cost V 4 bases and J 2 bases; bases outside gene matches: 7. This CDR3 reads CASSSLRGGPYNEQFF. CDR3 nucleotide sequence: TGTGCCAGCAGCTCCCTCCGGGGGGGCCCCTACAATGAGCAGTTCTTC.

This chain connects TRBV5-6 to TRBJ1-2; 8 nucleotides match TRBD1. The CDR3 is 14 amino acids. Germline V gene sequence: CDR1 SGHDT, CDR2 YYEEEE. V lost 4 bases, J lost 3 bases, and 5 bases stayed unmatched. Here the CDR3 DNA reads TGTGCCAGCAGCCGTGAGGACAGGGACTATGGCTACACCTTC. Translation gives CASSREDRDYGYTF.

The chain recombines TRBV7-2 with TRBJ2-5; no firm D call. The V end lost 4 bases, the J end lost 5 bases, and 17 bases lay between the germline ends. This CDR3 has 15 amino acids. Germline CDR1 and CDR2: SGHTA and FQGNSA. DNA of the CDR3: TGTGCCAGCAGCTCCCACTACTTCCTTGGGGAGACCCAGTACTTC. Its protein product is CASSSHYFLGETQYF.

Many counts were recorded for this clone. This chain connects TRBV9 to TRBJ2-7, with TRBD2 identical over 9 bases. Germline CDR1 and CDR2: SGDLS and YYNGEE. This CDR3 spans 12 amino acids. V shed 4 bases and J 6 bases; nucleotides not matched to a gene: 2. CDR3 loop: CASSPAGGEQYF. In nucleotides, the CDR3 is TGTGCCAGCAGCCCAGCGGGAGGCGAGCAGTACTTC.

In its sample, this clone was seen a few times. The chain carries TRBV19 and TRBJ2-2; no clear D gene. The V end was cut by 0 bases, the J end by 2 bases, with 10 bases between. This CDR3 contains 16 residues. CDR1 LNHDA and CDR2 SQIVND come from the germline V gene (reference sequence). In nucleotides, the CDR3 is TGTGCCAGTAGTATAGATCAAGCAGCTAACACCGGGGAGCTGTTTTTT. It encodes CASSIDQAANTGELFF.

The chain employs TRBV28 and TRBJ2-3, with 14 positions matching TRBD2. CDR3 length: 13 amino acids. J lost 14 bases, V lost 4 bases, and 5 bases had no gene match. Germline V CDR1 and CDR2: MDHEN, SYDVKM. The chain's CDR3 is CASSSPGLAGGYF. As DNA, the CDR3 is TGTGCCAGCAGTTCTCCTGGACTAGCGGGAGGGTATTTT.

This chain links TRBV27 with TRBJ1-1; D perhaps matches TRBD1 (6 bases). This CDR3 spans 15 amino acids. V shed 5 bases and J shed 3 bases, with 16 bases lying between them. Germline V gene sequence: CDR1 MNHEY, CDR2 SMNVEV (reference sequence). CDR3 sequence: CASSHPSTGYTEAFF. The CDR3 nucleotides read TGTGCCAGCAGTCACCCCTCCACAGGGTACACTGAAGCTTTCTTT.

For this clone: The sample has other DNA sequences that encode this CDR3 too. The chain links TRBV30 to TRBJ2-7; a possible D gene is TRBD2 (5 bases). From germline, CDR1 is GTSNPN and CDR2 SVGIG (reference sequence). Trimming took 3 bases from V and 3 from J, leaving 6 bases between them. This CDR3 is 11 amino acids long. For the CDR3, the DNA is TGTGCCTGGAGCGGGAACTACGAGCAGTACTTC. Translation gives CAWSGNYEQYF.

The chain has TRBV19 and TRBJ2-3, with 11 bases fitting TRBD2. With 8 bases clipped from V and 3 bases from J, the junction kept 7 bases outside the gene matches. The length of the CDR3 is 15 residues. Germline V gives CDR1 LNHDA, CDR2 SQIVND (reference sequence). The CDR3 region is CASSRLAGNTDTQYF. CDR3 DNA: TGTGCCAGTTCCCGACTAGCGGGAAATACAGATACGCAGTATTTT.

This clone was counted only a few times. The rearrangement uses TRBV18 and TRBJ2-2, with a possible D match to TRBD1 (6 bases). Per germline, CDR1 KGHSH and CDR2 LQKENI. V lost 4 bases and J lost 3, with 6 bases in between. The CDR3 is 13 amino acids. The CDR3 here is CASSRTDTGELFF. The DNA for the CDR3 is TGTGCCAGCTCACGGACAGACACCGGGGAGCTGTTTTTT.

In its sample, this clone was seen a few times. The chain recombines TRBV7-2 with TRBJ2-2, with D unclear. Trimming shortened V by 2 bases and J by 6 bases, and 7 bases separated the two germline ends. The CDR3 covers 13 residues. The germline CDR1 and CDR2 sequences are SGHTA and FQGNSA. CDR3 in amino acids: CASSLLESGELFF. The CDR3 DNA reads TGTGCCAGCAGCTTACTGGAGTCCGGGGAGCTGTTTTTT.

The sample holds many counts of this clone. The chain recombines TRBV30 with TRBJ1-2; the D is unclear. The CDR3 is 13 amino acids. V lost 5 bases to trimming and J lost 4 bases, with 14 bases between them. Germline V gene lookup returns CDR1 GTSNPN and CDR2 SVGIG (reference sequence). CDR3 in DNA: TGTGCCTGGGGTCCAGACGCCCTCTATGGCTACACCTTC. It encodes CAWGPDALYGYTF.

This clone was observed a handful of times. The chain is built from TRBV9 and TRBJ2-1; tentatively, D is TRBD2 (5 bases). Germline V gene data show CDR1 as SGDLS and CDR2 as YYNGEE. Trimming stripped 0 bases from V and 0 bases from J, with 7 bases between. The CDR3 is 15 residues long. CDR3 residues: CASSVVGLSYNEQFF. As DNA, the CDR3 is TGTGCCAGCAGCGTAGTCGGACTCTCCTACAATGAGCAGTTCTTC.

CDR3 residues: CASRGTAVGSPLHF. The CDR3 DNA is TGTGCCTCCCGAGGGACCGCCGTTGGATCACCCCTCCACTTT. The V call is TRBV30, the J call TRBJ1-6, with D perhaps TRBD1 (5 bases). Trimming left V 7 bases short and J 10 bases short, with 20 bases between. CDR1 is GTSNPN and CDR2 is SVGIG in the germline V gene (reference sequence). This CDR3 spans 14 amino acids. The whole variable domain, remainder taken from reference TRBV30 and TRBJ1-6, is SQTIHQWPATLVQPVGSPLSLECTVEGTSNPNLYWYRQAAGRGLQLLFYSVGIGQISSEVPQNLSASRPQDRQFILSSKKLLLSDSGFYLCASRGTAVGSPLHFGNGTRLTVT.

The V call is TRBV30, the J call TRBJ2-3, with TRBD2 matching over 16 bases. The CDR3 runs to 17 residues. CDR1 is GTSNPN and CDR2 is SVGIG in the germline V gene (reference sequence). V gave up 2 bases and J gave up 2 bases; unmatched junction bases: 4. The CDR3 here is CAWSRGLAGGPTDTQYF. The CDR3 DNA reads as TGTGCCTGGAGTCGGGGACTAGCGGGAGGGCCCACAGATACGCAGTATTTT.

The CDR3 loop reads CASSLGGTGINEQFF. The CDR3 DNA is TGCGCCAGCAGCTTGGGCGGGACAGGGATCAATGAGCAGTTCTTC. The rearrangement joins TRBV5-1 to TRBJ2-1, with 9 bases identical to TRBD1. Germline-derived CDR1 and CDR2 are SGHRS and YFSETQ. The CDR3 is 15 amino acids. V lost 0 bases and J lost 6; bases outside the gene matches: 4.